The 7 T cell receptor beta chains reported below all come from one sample, sequenced in a study of identical twins. TCRdb re-called the 5' RACE reads with MiXCR, one entry per CDR3 protein. This sample has a few hundred thousand distinct CDR3 sequences, with around a tenth found just once. These records were also assigned to another study, of yellow fever vaccine responses in identical twins.

The sample consisted of PBMCs. The receptors shown here come from a woman under 30 in good health.

The CDR3 reads CASSLFSREANTGELFF. As DNA, the CDR3 is TGTGCCAGCAGCTTATTTTCCAGGGAGGCGAACACCGGGGAGCTGTTTTTT. This chain links TRBV11-2 with TRBJ2-2; tentatively, D is TRBD2 (6 bases). The CDR3 covers 17 residues. The V gene's germline CDR1 is SGHAT and CDR2 FQNNGV. The V gene lost 2 bases and the J gene lost 0 bases, with 13 bases spanning the gap.

V usage is TRBV27 and J usage is TRBJ2-1, with 8 bases aligning to TRBD1. The germline V gene encodes CDR1 MNHEY and CDR2 SMNVEV (reference sequence). V lost 1 base to trimming and J lost 1 base; unmatched junction nucleotides: 9. CDR3 length: 18 residues. CDR3 coding DNA: TGTGCCAGCAGTTTATTGACCGGGACAGGAAGTTCCTACAATGAGCAGTTCTTC. It translates to CASSLLTGTGSSYNEQFF.

The V call is TRBV4-1, the J call TRBJ1-5, with no clear D. V lost 1 base and J lost 4, with 8 bases in between. CDR3 length: 14 amino acids. Germline V gives CDR1 MGHRA, CDR2 YSYEKL. In DNA, the CDR3 is TGCGCCAGCAGCCAAGTCCTGCAGAATCAGCCCCAGCATTTT. Its protein is CASSQVLQNQPQHF.

This chain links TRBV4-3 with TRBJ2-3; 12 bases fit TRBD2. CDR1 is LGHNA, CDR2 YSLEER, per germline. The V and J ends lost 4 bases and 3 bases, in that order; junction bases with no gene match: 5. The CDR3 sequence is 16 residues long. The CDR3 spells CASSLTSGSSTDTQYF. The DNA for the CDR3 is TGCGCCAGCAGCCTGACTAGCGGGAGTTCAACAGATACGCAGTATTTT.

This clonotype appeared a few times. V gene TRBV6-2 or TRBV6-3 combines with J gene TRBJ2-3; D possibly corresponds to TRBD2 (6 bases). Germline CDR1 reads MNHEY; CDR2 reads SVGEGT. The V and J ends lost 3 bases and 0 bases respectively, with 10 bases between them. CDR3 length: 15 residues. In nucleotides, the CDR3 is TGTGCCAGCAGTTATGCGGGACCGAGCACAGATACGCAGTATTTT. It codes for CASSYAGPSTDTQYF.

J is TRBJ2-5 and V is TRBV7-2; D gene unclear. The V gene's germline CDR1 is SGHTA and CDR2 FQGNSA. This CDR3 has 15 amino acids. Between the trimmed V and J ends, which lost 6 bases and 4 bases, there was a span of 18 bases. CDR3 nucleotide sequence: TGTGCCAGCAGTTCCGGCCTAGGCGTCTTAGAGACCCAGTACTTC. Its translation: CASSSGLGVLETQYF.

The chain employs TRBV28 and TRBJ2-1; 9 nucleotides agree with TRBD2. The CDR3 loop spans 16 amino acids. The germline gives CDR1 MDHEN, CDR2 SYDVKM. V shed 4 bases, J shed 5 bases, and the junction held 9 bases outside the gene matches. CDR3 nucleotide sequence: TGTGCCAGCAGTTCCCGACTAGCGGACCGGCACAATGAGCAGTTCTTC. Translating it yields CASSSRLADRHNEQFF.